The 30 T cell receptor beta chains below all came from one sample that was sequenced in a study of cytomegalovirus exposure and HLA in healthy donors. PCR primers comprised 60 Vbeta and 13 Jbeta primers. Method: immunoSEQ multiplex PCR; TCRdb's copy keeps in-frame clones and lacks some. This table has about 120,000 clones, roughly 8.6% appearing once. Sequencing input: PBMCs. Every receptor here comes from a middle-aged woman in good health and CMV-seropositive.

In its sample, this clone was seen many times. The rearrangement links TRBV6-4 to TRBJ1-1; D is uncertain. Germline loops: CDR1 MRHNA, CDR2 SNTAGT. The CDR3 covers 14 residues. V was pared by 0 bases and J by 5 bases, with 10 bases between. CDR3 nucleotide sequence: TGTGCCAGCAGTGACTCCGGGGAAGGAACTGAAGCTTTCTTT. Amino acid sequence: CASSDSGEGTEAFF.

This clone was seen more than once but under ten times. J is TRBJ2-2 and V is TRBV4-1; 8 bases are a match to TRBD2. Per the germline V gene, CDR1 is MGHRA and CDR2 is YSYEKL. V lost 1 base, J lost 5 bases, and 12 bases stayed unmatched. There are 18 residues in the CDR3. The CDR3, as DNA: TGCGCCAGCAGCCAAGTAGGGGTCAGCGGGGGCTCAACCGGGGAGCTGTTTTTT. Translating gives CASSQVGVSGGSTGELFF.

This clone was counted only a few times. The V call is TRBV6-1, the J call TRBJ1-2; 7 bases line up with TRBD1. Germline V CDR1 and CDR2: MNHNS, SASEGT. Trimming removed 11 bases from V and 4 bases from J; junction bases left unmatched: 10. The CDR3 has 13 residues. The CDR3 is CASEGAGFYGYTF. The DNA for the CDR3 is TGTGCCTCCGAGGGGGCAGGATTCTATGGCTACACCTTC.

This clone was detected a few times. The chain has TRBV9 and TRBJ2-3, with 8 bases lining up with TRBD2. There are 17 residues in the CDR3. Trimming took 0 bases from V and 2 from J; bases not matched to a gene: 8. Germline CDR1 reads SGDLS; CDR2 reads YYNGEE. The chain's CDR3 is CASSVGGSGVLTDTQYF. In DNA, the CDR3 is TGTGCCAGCAGCGTAGGCGGTAGCGGGGTCCTCACAGATACGCAGTATTTT.

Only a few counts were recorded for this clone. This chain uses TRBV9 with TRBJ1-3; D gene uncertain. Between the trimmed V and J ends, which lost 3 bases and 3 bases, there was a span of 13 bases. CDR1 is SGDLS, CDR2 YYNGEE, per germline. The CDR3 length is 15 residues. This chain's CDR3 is CASSAGLFVGNTIYF. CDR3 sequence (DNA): TGTGCCAGCAGCGCGGGGTTATTCGTTGGAAACACCATATATTTT. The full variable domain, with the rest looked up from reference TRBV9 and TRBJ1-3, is DSGVTQTPKHLITATGQRVTLRCSPRSGDLSVYWYQQSLDQGLQFLIQYYNGEERAKGNILERFSAQQFPDLHSELNLSSLELGDSALYFCASSAGLFVGNTIYFGEGSWLTVV.

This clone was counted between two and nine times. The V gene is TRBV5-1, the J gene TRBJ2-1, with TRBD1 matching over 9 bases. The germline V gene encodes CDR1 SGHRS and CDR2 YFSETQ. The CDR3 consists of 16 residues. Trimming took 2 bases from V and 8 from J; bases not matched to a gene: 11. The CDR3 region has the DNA TGCGCCAGCAGCTTATTACCGGGACAGGGAAACGATGAGCAGTTCTTC. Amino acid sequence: CASSLLPGQGNDEQFF.

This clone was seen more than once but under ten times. The CDR3 DNA reads as TGTGCCAGCTCACCACTAGGGGGCTCTACTGAAGCTTTCTTT. Protein product: CASSPLGGSTEAFF. The rearrangement uses TRBV18 and TRBJ1-1; 7 bases map to TRBD1. This CDR3 has 14 amino acids. Trimming removed 1 base from V and 5 bases from J; junction bases left unmatched: 4. From germline, CDR1 is KGHSH and CDR2 LQKENI.

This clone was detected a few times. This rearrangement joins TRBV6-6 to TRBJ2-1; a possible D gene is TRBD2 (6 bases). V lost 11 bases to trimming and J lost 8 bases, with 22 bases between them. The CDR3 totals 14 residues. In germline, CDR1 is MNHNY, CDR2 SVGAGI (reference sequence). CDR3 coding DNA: TGTGCCTCCGGAGGGTTTGGGTATAGCTATGAGCAGTTCTTC. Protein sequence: CASGGFGYSYEQFF.

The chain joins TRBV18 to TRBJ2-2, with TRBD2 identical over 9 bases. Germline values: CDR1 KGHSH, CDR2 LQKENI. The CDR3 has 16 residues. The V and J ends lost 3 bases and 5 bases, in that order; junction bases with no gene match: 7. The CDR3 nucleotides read TGTGCCAGCTCACCTGGCGGACTAGCGTGGACCGGGGAGCTGTTTTTT. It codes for CASSPGGLAWTGELFF.

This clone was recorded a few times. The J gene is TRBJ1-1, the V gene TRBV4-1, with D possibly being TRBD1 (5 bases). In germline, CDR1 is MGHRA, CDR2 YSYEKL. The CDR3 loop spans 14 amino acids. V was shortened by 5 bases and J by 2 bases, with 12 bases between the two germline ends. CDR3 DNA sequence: TGCGCCAGCAGCACAGGAAGGGTAAACACTGAAGCTTTCTTT. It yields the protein CASSTGRVNTEAFF.

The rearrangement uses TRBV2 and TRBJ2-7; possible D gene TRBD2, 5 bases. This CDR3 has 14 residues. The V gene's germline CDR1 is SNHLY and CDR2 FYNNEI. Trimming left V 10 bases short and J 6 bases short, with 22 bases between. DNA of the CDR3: TGTGCCACCTCCCGGGGTCTTTCTTCGGGCGAGCAGTACTTC. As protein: CATSRGLSSGEQYF.

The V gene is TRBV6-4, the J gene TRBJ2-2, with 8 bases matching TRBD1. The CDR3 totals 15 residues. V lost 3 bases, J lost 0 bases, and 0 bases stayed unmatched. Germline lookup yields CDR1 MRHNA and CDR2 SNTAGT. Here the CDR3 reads CASSEGQANTGELFF. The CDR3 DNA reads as TGTGCCAGCAGTGAGGGACAGGCGAACACCGGGGAGCTGTTTTTT.

The CDR3 DNA reads as TGTGCCAGCAGCGACAGGGGGCAGAGTCAGCCCCAGCATTTT. Its translation: CASSDRGQSQPQHF. The V call is TRBV2, the J call TRBJ1-5; the match to TRBD1 covers 10 bases. J gave up 6 bases and V 6 bases, and 5 bases lay outside the gene matches. Germline V gene data show CDR1 as SNHLY and CDR2 as FYNNEI. The length of the CDR3 is 14 residues.

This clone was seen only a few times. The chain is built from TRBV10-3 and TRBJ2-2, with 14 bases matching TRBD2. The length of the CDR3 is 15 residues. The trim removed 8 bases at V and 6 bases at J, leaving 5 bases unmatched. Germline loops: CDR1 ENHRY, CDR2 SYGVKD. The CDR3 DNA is TGTGCCATCGGACTAGCGGGGGGCGGGGCCGGGGAGCTGTTTTTT. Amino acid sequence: CAIGLAGGGAGELFF.

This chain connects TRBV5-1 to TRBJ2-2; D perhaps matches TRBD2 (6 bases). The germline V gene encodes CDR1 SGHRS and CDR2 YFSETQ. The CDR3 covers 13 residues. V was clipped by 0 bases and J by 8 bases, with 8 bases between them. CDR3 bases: TGCGCCAGCAGCTTGGAAAGCGGGGGGGAGCTGTTTTTT. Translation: CASSLESGGELFF.

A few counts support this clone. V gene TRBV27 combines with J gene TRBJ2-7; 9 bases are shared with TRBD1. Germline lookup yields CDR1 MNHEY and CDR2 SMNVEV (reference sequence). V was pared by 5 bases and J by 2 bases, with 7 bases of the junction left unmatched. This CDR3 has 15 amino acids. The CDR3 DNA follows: TGTGCCAGCAGTCCCTCCCGGGACAGGGCCTACGAGCAGTACTTC. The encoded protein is CASSPSRDRAYEQYF.

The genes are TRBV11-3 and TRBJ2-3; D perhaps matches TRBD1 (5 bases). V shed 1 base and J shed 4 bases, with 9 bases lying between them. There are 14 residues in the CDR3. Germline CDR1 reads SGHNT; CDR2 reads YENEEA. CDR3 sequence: CASSLGGEADTQYF. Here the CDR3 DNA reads TGTGCCAGCAGCTTAGGGGGCGAGGCAGATACGCAGTATTTT.

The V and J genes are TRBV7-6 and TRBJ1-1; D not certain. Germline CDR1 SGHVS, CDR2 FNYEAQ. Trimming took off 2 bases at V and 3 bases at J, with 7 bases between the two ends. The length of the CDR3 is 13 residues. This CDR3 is CASSLNSDTEAFF. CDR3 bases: TGTGCCAGCAGCTTAAACTCGGACACTGAAGCTTTCTTT.

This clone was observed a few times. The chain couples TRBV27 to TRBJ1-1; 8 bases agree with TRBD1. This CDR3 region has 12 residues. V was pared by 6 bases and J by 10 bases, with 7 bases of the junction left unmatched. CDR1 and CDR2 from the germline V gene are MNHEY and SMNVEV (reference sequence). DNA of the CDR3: TGTGCCAGCAGGAAGACAGGGGAGGGAGCTTTCTTT. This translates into CASRKTGEGAFF.

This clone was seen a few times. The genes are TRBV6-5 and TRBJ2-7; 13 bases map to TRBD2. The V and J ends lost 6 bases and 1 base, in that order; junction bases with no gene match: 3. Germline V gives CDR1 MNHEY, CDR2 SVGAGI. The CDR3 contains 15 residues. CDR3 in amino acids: CASSQTSGGSYEQYF. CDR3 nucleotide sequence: TGTGCCAGCAGCCAGACTAGCGGGGGGTCCTACGAGCAGTACTTC.

The CDR3 loop reads CASSLSGQGYNSPLHF. DNA of the CDR3: TGTGCCAGCAGTTTATCAGGACAGGGTTATAATTCACCCCTCCACTTT. This chain links TRBV27 with TRBJ1-6, with 8 bases matching TRBD1. The CDR3 covers 16 residues. The germline V gene encodes CDR1 MNHEY and CDR2 SMNVEV (reference sequence). Trimming at V came to 0 bases and at J to 4 bases, leaving 2 bases not matched to a gene.

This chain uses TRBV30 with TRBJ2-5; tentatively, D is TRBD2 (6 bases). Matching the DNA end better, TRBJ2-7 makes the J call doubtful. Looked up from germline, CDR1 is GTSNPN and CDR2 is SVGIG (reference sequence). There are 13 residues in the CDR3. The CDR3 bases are TGTGCCTGGAGCCCCGGGAGCTCCTACGAGCAGTACTTC. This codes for CAWSPGSSYEQYF.

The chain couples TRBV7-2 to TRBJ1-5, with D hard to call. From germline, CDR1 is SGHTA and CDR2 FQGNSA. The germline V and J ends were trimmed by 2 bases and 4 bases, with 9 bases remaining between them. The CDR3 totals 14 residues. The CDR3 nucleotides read TGTGCCAGCAGCTTACGTGAGGGTAATCAGCCCCAGCATTTT. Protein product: CASSLREGNQPQHF.

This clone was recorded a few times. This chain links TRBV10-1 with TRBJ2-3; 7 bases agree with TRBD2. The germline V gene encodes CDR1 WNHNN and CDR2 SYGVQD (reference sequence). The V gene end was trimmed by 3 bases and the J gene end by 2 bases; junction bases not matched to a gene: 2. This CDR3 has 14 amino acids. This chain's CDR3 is CASSDRGVTDTQYF. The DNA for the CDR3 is TGCGCCAGCAGTGATCGGGGGGTCACAGATACGCAGTATTTT.

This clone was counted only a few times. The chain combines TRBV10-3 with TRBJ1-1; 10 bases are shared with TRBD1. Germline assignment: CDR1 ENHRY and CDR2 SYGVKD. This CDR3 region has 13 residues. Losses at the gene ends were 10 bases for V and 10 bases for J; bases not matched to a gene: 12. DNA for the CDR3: TGTGCCACCGCGCCCCGGGACAGGGGTAGAGCTTTCTTT. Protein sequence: CATAPRDRGRAFF.

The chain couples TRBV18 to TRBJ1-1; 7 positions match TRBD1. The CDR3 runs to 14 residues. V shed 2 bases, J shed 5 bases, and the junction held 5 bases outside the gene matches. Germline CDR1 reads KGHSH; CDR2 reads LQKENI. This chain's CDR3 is CASSPSRGRTEAFF. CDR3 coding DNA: TGTGCCAGCTCACCATCGAGGGGGCGTACTGAAGCTTTCTTT.

CDR3 amino acids: CASNPRGYSNQPQHF. As DNA, the CDR3 is TGTGCCAGTAACCCACGGGGATATAGCAATCAGCCCCAGCATTTT. The chain recombines TRBV19 with TRBJ1-5, with D uncertain. Trimming removed 7 bases from V and 0 bases from J, with 13 bases in between. The CDR3 runs to 15 residues. Germline V gene data show CDR1 as LNHDA and CDR2 as SQIVND (reference sequence).

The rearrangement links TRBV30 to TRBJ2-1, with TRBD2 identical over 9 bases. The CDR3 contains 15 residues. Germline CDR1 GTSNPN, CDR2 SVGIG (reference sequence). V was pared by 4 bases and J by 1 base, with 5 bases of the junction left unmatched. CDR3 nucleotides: TGTGCCTGGAAAGGCGGGGGGGCGTCCTACAATGAGCAGTTCTTC. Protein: CAWKGGGASYNEQFF.

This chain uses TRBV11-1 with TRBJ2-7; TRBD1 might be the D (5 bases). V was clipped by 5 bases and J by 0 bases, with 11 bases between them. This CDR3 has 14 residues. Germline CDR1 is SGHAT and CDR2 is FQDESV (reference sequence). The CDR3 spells CASSLRQSSYEQYF. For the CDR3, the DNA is TGTGCCAGCAGCCTCCGACAGAGCTCCTACGAGCAGTACTTC.

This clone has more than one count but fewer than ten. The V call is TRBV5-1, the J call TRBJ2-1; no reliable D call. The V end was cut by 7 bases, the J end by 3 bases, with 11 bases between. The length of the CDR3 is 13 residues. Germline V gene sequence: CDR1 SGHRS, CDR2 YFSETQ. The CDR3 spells CASARDNYNEQFF. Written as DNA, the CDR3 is TGCGCCAGCGCACGTGACAACTACAATGAGCAGTTCTTC. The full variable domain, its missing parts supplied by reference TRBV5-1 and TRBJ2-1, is KAGVTQTPRYLIKTRGQQVTLSCSPISGHRSVSWYQQTPGQGLQFLFEYFSETQRNKGNFPGRFSGRQFSNSRSEMNVSTLELGDSALYLCASARDNYNEQFFGPGTRLTVL.